One sample yielded the 18 T cell receptor beta chains listed below, sequenced in a study of human T cells and chemical hapten exposure. MiXCR was run by TCRdb on the RACE reads, yielding one entry per CDR3 protein. This table has a few hundred thousand distinct CDR3 sequences, about 6.9% appearing once. Indicated time point: patch test 2, 6 weeks after DPC sensitization. Regarding treatment: therapeutic diphenylcyclopropenone sensitization with weekly scalp DPC. Sequencing was performed on whole blood, taken in connection with sensitization to the hapten diphenylcyclopropenone (DPC). The receptor set was obtained from a woman between 18 and 30 years old with alopecia areata. Some clones in this sample may be carry-over from other donors' samples.

The chain carries TRBV20-1 and TRBJ2-1; 10 bases are a match to TRBD2. From germline, CDR1 is DFQATT and CDR2 SNEGSKA (reference sequence). V lost 0 bases and J lost 6; bases outside the gene matches: 8. The CDR3 is 16 amino acids. The CDR3 reads CSARDEASGGANEQFF. The CDR3 DNA reads as TGCAGTGCTAGAGATGAGGCTAGCGGGGGAGCCAATGAGCAGTTCTTC.

This clonotype was seen at least ten times. V gene TRBV4-2 combines with J gene TRBJ1-1, with D maybe TRBD1 (5 bases). Germline V gene data show CDR1 as LGHNA and CDR2 as YNFKEQ. V was shortened by 4 bases and J by 4 bases, with 19 bases between the two germline ends. This CDR3 spans 16 amino acids. The DNA of the CDR3 is TGTGCCAGCAGCCCCGTCGGCCTCCAGGGTCGCACTGAAGCTTTCTTT. Translating gives CASSPVGLQGRTEAFF.

This sequence joins TRBV18 and TRBJ1-1; 7 bases are shared with TRBD1. Germline V gene sequence: CDR1 KGHSH, CDR2 LQKENI. J gave up 1 base and V 2 bases, and 7 bases lay outside the gene matches. CDR3 length: 16 residues. CDR3 sequence (DNA): TGTGCCAGCTCACCAGCCGGGACAGCGAAGAACACTGAAGCTTTCTTT. As protein: CASSPAGTAKNTEAFF. Filled out from reference TRBV18 and TRBJ1-1, the complete variable domain reads NAGVMQNPRHLVRRRGQEARLRCSPMKGHSHVYWYRQLPEEGLKFMVYLQKENIIDESGMPKERFSAEFPKEGPSILRIQQVVRGDSAAYFCASSPAGTAKNTEAFFGQGTRLTVV.

This clonotype was counted many times. The chain employs TRBV7-9 and TRBJ2-7; 7 bases agree with TRBD2. Germline CDR1 SEHNR, CDR2 FQNEAQ (reference sequence). J was trimmed by 5 bases and V by 2 bases; bases with no gene match: 6. The CDR3 totals 14 residues. The CDR3 nucleotides are TGTGCCAGCAGCTTAACCGGGACTATAGACGAGCAGTACTTC. Translating it yields CASSLTGTIDEQYF. Together with reference TRBV7-9 and TRBJ2-7, the CDR3 gives the full variable domain: DTGVSQNPRHKITKRGQNVTFRCDPISEHNRLYWYRQTLGQGPEFLTYFQNEAQLEKSRLLSDRFSAERPKGSFSTLEIQRTEQGDSAMYLCASSLTGTIDEQYFGPGTRLTVT.

The chain links TRBV7-9 to TRBJ2-3; 10 bases agree with TRBD2. The CDR3 extends over 15 amino acids. V lost 11 bases to trimming and J lost 2 bases; unmatched junction nucleotides: 10. Germline assignment: CDR1 SEHNR and CDR2 FQNEAQ (reference sequence). CDR3 region: CAGTGAGGDTDTQYF. The CDR3 nucleotides are TGTGCCGGAACCGGAGCGGGGGGGGACACAGATACGCAGTATTTT.

In its sample, this clonotype was seen many times. CDR3 sequence: CSVWGGTLGFYGYTF. The CDR3, as DNA: TGCAGCGTTTGGGGGGGGACCCTGGGGTTCTATGGCTACACCTTC. This rearrangement joins TRBV29-1 to TRBJ1-2, with D perhaps matching TRBD1 (5 bases). V lost 5 bases and J lost 4, with 20 bases in between. In germline, CDR1 is SQVTM, CDR2 ANQGSEA. CDR3 length: 15 amino acids.

CDR3 sequence reads: CASSLMGEVEQFF. DNA for the CDR3: TGTGCCAGCAGCTTAATGGGGGAGGTTGAGCAGTTCTTC. The V call is TRBV7-2, the J call TRBJ2-1; weak D call: TRBD2 (6 bases). Trimming shortened V by 2 bases and J by 9 bases, and 11 bases separated the two germline ends. This CDR3 spans 13 amino acids. Germline CDR1 reads SGHTA; CDR2 reads FQGNSA.

This clonotype was detected many times. The rearrangement joins TRBV28 to TRBJ1-2, with D unresolved. V was pared by 7 bases and J by 0 bases, with 21 bases between. The CDR3 consists of 17 residues. Germline lookup yields CDR1 MDHEN and CDR2 SYDVKM. This chain's CDR3 is CASNAGPLTSANYGYTF. The CDR3 DNA reads as TGTGCCAGCAATGCAGGACCGCTAACCTCAGCTAACTATGGCTACACCTTC.

This clonotype was seen at least ten times. This chain uses TRBV12-3 or TRBV12-4 with TRBJ1-2; the D gene is possibly TRBD1 (5 bases). The CDR3 consists of 11 residues. The ends were cut back, 6 bases at V and 6 bases at J, with 8 bases in the middle. This CDR3 is CASRGRDGYTF. The CDR3 DNA reads as TGTGCCAGCAGGGGACGGGATGGCTACACCTTC.

The V and J genes are TRBV6-1 and TRBJ2-5; possible D gene TRBD1, 5 bases. This CDR3 comprises 14 residues. Germline assignment: CDR1 MNHNS and CDR2 SASEGT. V lost 7 bases, J lost 4 bases, and 16 bases lay in between. The CDR3 is CASTDGALGETQYF. DNA for the CDR3: TGTGCCAGCACGGATGGGGCCTTGGGAGAGACCCAGTACTTC.

This clonotype was seen at least ten times. The rearrangement joins TRBV6-2 or TRBV6-3 to TRBJ1-2, with D possibly being TRBD1 (5 bases). Germline lookup yields CDR1 MNHEY and CDR2 SVGEGT. With 5 bases removed from V and 8 bases from J, the gap between germline ends came to 24 bases. There are 16 residues in the CDR3. The CDR3 nucleotides read TGTGCCAGCAGTCAGACGCTGACAGAGCTTATTGGAGGCTACACCTTC. This codes for CASSQTLTELIGGYTF.

V usage is TRBV6-2 or TRBV6-3 and J usage is TRBJ1-2, with 7 bases matching TRBD1. Germline values: CDR1 MNHEY, CDR2 SVGEGT. The V and J ends lost 8 bases and 5 bases, in that order; junction bases with no gene match: 14. This CDR3 is built from 15 residues. The CDR3 sequence: CASAPGQVLWYGYTF. In DNA, the CDR3 is TGTGCCAGCGCACCCGGACAGGTTCTGTGGTATGGCTACACCTTC.

The chain recombines TRBV6-2 or TRBV6-3 with TRBJ1-5; D possibly corresponds to TRBD1 (5 bases). Trimming stripped 4 bases from V and 10 bases from J, with 14 bases between. The germline gives CDR1 MNHEY, CDR2 SVGEGT. This CDR3 contains 13 residues. The chain's CDR3 is CASSSGPLVPQHF. DNA for the CDR3: TGTGCCAGCAGTTCAGGGCCCCTGGTTCCCCAGCATTTT.

In its sample, this clonotype was seen a few times. This chain links TRBV20-1 with TRBJ1-5, with TRBD1 matching 7 bases. Losses at the gene ends were 3 bases for V and 1 base for J; bases not matched to a gene: 6. CDR1 and CDR2 from the germline V gene are DFQATT and SNEGSKA (reference sequence). The CDR3 covers 15 residues. Written as DNA, the CDR3 is TGCAGTGCTAGGGGGACAGTAAGGAGCAATCAGCCCCAGCATTTT. Protein product: CSARGTVRSNQPQHF.

This clonotype has a count of ten or more. This rearrangement joins TRBV5-5 to TRBJ1-1; D not resolved. This CDR3 region has 14 residues. V was trimmed by 2 bases and J by 7 bases, leaving 15 bases between them. Germline V gene sequence: CDR1 SGHKS, CDR2 YYEKEE (reference sequence). CDR3 protein: CASSLPYRRSEAFF. The CDR3 nucleotides are TGTGCCAGCAGCTTACCTTATCGACGGAGTGAAGCTTTCTTT. Using reference TRBV5-5 and TRBJ1-1 for the parts outside the CDR3, the full variable domain is DAGVTQSPTHLIKTRGQQVTLRCSPISGHKSVSWYQQVLGQGPQFIFQYYEKEERGRGNFPDRFSARQFPNYSSELNVNALLLGDSALYLCASSLPYRRSEAFFGQGTRLTVV.

The chain carries TRBV7-2 and TRBJ1-2; D remains unclear. Germline lookup yields CDR1 SGHTA and CDR2 FQGNSA. The length of the CDR3 is 15 residues. Trimming left V 1 base short and J 2 bases short, with 11 bases between. CDR3 in amino acids: CASSLVSQPNYGYTF. The CDR3 DNA sequence: TGTGCCAGCAGCTTAGTGTCTCAGCCCAACTATGGCTACACCTTC.

The rearrangement uses TRBV7-2 and TRBJ1-5; D is ambiguous. In germline, CDR1 is SGHTA, CDR2 FQGNSA. The CDR3 runs to 13 residues. V dropped 5 bases and J dropped 3 bases, with 8 bases sitting between them. The CDR3 here is CASSIGDNQPQHF. The CDR3 DNA reads as TGTGCCAGCAGCATTGGGGACAATCAGCCCCAGCATTTT. The variable domain in full, with the rest retrieved from reference TRBV7-2 and TRBJ1-5, is GAGVSQSPSNKVTEKGKDVELRCDPISGHTALYWYRQSLGQGLEFLIYFQGNSAPDKSGLPSDRFSAERTGGSVSTLTIQRTQQEDSAVYLCASSIGDNQPQHFGDGTRLSIL.

This clonotype was picked up a small number of times. V gene TRBV7-2 combines with J gene TRBJ1-3; D is perhaps TRBD1 (5 bases). Trimming removed 6 bases at V and 0 bases at J, with 24 bases between. The CDR3 length is 19 residues. The germline V gene has CDR1 SGHTA and CDR2 FQGNSA. CDR3 DNA sequence: TGTGCCAGCAGGAACAGCGGGACCCAAATCATGAGCTCTGGAAACACCATATATTTT. Translating it yields CASRNSGTQIMSSGNTIYF. Full variable domain (remainder filled in from reference TRBV7-2 and TRBJ1-3): GAGVSQSPSNKVTEKGKDVELRCDPISGHTALYWYRQSLGQGLEFLIYFQGNSAPDKSGLPSDRFSAERTGGSVSTLTIQRTQQEDSAVYLCASRNSGTQIMSSGNTIYFGEGSWLTVV.